This entry concerns a single T cell receptor (beta chain). Data came from immunoSEQ multiplex PCR; TCRdb stores just in-frame clones and leaves some out. Found here are over 150,000 clones, 70% to 80% of them singletons; the top ten hold under 15%. The data belong to a study of blood T cell repertoires in COVID-19. With 6 bases clipped from V and 5 bases from J, the junction kept 7 bases outside the gene matches. There are 14 residues in the CDR3. Germline-derived CDR1 and CDR2 are LNHDA and SQIVND (reference sequence). Sequences were obtained from peripheral blood. The source is a woman between 50 and 59 years old with acute or convalescent COVID-19. This chain connects TRBV19 to TRBJ1-2, with 9 bases identical to TRBD1. In DNA form, the CDR3 reads TGTGCCAGTAGCTCGGACAGGGGCCGTTATGGCTACACCTTC. Translation: CASSSDRGRYGYTF. Based on the CDR3 plus reference TRBV19 and TRBJ1-2, the full variable domain is DGGITQSPKYLFRKEGQNVTLSCEQNLNHDAMYWYRQDPGQGLRLIYYSQIVNDFQKGDIAEGYSVSREKKESFPLTVTSAQKNPTAFYLCASSSDRGRYGYTFGSGTRLTVV.